This T cell receptor beta chain came from a study of blood T cell repertoires in COVID-19. Sequencing was performed with immunoSEQ multiplex PCR; in TCRdb, only in-frame clones are kept and a portion is missing. This table has fewer than 200,000 clones, around 73% appearing once. The receptor comes from a woman in her fifties or sixties who had recovered from COVID-19. What was sequenced was PBMCs or T cells enriched from blood (not recorded which).

The CDR3 reads CASRPASGSYEQYF. CDR3 bases: TGTGCCAGCAGGCCAGCTAGCGGGAGTTACGAGCAGTACTTC. The chain couples TRBV6-5 to TRBJ2-7; TRBD2 aligns across 10 bases. The junction had 6 bases not matched to a gene; V was cut back by 6 bases and J by 4 bases. The CDR3 is made up of 14 amino acids. Germline V gene lookup returns CDR1 MNHEY and CDR2 SVGAGI.